This T cell receptor beta chain is drawn from a study of blood T cell repertoires in COVID-19. Turning to the study itself: Sites across the United States, Italy and Spain contributed samples from acute and convalescent COVID-19.

The CDR3 sequence is 15 residues long. CDR1 is MNHEY, CDR2 SVGAGI, per germline. Trimming at V came to 9 bases and at J to 5 bases, leaving 14 bases not matched to a gene. Clones were read by immunoSEQ multiplex PCR, and TCRdb kept only the in-frame ones, dropping some. The data show over 150,000 clones, 65% to 85% seen once. Input material: peripheral blood. V usage is TRBV6-5 and J usage is TRBJ2-7; 9 bases fit TRBD1. The sequence was collected from a man between 70 and 80 years old with active or convalescent COVID-19. CDR3 nucleotide sequence: TGTGCCAGTGATACAGGGGGCGCGGGGAGAAACGAGCAGTACTTC. This codes for CASDTGGAGRNEQYF.